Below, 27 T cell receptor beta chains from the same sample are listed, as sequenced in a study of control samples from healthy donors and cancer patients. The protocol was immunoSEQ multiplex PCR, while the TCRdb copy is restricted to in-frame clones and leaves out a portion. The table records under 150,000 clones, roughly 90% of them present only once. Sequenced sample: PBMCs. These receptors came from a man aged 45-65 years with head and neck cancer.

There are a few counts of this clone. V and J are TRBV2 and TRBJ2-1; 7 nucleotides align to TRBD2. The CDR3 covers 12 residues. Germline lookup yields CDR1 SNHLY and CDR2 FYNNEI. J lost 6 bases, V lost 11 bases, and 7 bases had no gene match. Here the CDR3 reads CASQAGFNEQFF. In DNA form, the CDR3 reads TGTGCCTCTCAAGCGGGATTCAATGAGCAGTTCTTC.

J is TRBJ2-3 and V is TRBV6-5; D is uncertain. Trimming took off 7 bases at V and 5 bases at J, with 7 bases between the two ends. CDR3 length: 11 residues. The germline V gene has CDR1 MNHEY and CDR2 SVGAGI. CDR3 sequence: CASTQGDTQYF. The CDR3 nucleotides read TGTGCCAGCACCCAAGGAGATACGCAGTATTTT.

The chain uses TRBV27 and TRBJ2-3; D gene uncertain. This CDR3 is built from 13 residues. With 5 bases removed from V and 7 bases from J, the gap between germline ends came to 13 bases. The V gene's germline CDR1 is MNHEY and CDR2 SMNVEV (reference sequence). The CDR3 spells CASSPNYRHTQYF. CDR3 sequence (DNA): TGTGCCAGCAGTCCCAACTACCGCCATACGCAGTATTTT.

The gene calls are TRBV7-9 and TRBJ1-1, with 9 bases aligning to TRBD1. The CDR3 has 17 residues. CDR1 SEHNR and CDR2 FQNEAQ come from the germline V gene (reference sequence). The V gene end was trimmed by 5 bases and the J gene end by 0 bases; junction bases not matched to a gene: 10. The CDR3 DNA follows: TGTGCCAGCAGCAACCGGGACAGGGTCGTCATGAACACTGAAGCTTTCTTT. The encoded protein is CASSNRDRVVMNTEAFF.

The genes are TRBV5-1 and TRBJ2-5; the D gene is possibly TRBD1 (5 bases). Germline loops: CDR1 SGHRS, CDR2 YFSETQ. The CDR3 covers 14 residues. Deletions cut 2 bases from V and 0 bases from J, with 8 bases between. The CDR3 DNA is TGCGCCAGCAGCTTACAGGACCACCAAGAGACCCAGTACTTC. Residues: CASSLQDHQETQYF. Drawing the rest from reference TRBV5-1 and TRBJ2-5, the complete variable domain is KAGVTQTPRYLIKTRGQQVTLSCSPISGHRSVSWYQQTPGQGLQFLFEYFSETQRNKGNFPGRFSGRQFSNSRSEMNVSTLELGDSALYLCASSLQDHQETQYFGPGTRLLVL.

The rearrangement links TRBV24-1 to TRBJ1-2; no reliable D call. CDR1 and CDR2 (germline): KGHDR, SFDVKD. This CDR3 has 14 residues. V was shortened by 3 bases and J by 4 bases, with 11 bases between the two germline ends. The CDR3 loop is CATSDPPPGYGYTF. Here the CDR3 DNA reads TGTGCCACCAGTGATCCGCCCCCGGGCTATGGCTACACCTTC.

The CDR3 nucleotides read TGTGCCACCTACCCGGGCTACTCTGGGGCCAACGTCCTGACTTTC. Translated: CATYPGYSGANVLTF. The rearrangement links TRBV6-5 to TRBJ2-6; no clear D. The ends were cut back, 10 bases at V and 0 bases at J, with 13 bases in the middle. CDR1 and CDR2 (germline): MNHEY, SVGAGI. This CDR3 spans 15 amino acids.

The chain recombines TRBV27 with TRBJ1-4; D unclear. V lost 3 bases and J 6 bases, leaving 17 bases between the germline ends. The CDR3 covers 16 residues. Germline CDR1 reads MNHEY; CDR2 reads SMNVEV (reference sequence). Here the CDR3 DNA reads TGTGCCAGCAGTTTGCGTCAGGAGGGCCGGTATGAAAAACTGTTTTTT. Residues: CASSLRQEGRYEKLFF.

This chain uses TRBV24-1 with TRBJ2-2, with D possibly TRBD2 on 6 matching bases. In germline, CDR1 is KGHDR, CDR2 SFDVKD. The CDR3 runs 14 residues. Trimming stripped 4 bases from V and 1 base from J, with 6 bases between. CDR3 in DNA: TGTGCCACCAGTGAGGAGGGGAACACCGGGGAGCTGTTTTTT. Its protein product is CATSEEGNTGELFF.

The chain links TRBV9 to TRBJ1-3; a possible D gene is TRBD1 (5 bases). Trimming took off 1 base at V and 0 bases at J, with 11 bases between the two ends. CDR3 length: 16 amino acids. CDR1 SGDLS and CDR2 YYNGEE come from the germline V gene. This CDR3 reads CASSVSGTNSGNTIYF. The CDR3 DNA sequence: TGTGCCAGCAGCGTATCCGGGACGAACTCTGGAAACACCATATATTTT.

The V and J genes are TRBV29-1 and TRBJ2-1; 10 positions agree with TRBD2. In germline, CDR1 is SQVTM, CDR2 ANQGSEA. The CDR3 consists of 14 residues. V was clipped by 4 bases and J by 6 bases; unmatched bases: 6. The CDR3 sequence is CSVGRTSGTNEQFF. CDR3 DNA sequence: TGCAGCGTTGGGAGGACTAGCGGAACCAATGAGCAGTTCTTC.

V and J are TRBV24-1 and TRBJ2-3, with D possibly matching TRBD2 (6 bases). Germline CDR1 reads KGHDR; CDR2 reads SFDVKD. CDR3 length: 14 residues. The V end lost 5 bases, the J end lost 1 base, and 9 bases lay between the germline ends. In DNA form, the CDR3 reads TGTGCCACCAGTGTGGAGGGAGGCACAGATACGCAGTATTTT. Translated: CATSVEGGTDTQYF.

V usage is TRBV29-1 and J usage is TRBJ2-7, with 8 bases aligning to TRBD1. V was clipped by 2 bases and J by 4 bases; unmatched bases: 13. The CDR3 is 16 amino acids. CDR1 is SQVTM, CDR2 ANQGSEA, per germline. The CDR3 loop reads CSVEIGDQGARYEQYF. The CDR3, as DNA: TGCAGCGTTGAAATAGGCGATCAGGGGGCGCGGTACGAGCAGTACTTC.

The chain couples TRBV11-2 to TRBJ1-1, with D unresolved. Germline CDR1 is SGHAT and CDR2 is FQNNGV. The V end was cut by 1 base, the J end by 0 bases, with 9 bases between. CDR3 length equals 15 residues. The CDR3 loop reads CASSLGAVMNTEAFF. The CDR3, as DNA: TGTGCCAGCAGCTTAGGAGCAGTAATGAACACTGAAGCTTTCTTT.

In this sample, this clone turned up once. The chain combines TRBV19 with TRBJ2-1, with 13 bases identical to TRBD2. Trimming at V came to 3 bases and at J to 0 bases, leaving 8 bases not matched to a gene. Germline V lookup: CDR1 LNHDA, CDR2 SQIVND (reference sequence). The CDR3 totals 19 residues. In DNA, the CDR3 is TGTGCCAGTAGTATCACGACTAGCGGGGGGATAACCTCCTACAATGAGCAGTTCTTC. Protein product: CASSITTSGGITSYNEQFF.

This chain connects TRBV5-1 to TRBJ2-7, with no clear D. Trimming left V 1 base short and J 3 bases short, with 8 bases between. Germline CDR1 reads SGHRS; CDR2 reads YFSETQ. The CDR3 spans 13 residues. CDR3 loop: CASSLKYSYEQYF. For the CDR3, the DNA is TGCGCCAGCAGCTTGAAGTACAGCTACGAGCAGTACTTC.

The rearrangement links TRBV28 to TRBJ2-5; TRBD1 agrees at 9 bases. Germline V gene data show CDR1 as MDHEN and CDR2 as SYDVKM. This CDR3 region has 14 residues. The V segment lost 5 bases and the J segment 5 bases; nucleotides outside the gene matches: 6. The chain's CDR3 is CASSPWTGVETQYF. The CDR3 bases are TGTGCCAGCAGTCCCTGGACAGGGGTGGAGACCCAGTACTTC.

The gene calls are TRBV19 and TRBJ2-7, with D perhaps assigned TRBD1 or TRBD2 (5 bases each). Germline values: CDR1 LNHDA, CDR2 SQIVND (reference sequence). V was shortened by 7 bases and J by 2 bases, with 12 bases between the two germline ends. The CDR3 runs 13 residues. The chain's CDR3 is CASTPGTAYEQYF. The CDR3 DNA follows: TGTGCCAGTACTCCCGGGACGGCCTACGAGCAGTACTTC. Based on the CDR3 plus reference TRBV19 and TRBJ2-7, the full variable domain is DGGITQSPKYLFRKEGQNVTLSCEQNLNHDAMYWYRQDPGQGLRLIYYSQIVNDFQKGDIAEGYSVSREKKESFPLTVTSAQKNPTAFYLCASTPGTAYEQYFGPGTRLTVT.

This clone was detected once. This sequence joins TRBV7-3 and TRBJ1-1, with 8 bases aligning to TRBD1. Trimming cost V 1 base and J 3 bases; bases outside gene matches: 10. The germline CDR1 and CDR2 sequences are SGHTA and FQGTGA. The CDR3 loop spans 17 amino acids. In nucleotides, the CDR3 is TGTGCCAGCAGCTTAAGGGGCATGGACAGGGAGGACACTGAAGCTTTCTTT. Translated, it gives CASSLRGMDREDTEAFF.

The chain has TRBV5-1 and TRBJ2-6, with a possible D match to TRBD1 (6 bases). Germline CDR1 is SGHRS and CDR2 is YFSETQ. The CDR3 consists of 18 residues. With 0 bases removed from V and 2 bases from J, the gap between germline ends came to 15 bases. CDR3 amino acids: CASSLEIQGLTGANVLTF. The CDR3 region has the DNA TGCGCCAGCAGCTTGGAAATACAGGGTCTAACTGGGGCCAACGTCCTGACTTTC.

This CDR3 reads CASSAQDRGQPQHF. DNA of the CDR3: TGTGCCAGCAGCGCACAGGACAGGGGACAGCCCCAGCATTTT. The gene calls are TRBV7-2 and TRBJ1-5; TRBD1 aligns across 9 bases. This CDR3 contains 14 residues. After removal of 5 bases from V and 7 bases from J, the junction contained 6 bases not matched to a gene. Looked up from germline, CDR1 is SGHTA and CDR2 is FQGNSA.

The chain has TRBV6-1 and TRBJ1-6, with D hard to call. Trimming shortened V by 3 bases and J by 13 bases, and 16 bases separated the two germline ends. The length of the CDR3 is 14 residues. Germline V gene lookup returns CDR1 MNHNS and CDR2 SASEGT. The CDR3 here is CASSEGEGIVPLHF. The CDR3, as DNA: TGTGCCAGCAGTGAGGGAGAAGGGATAGTCCCCCTCCACTTT.

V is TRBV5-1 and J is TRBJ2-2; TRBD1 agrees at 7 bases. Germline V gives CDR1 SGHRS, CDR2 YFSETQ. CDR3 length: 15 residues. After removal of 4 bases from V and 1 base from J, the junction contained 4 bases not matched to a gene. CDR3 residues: CASSEGQRNTGELFF. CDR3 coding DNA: TGCGCCAGCAGCGAGGGACAGAGGAACACCGGGGAGCTGTTTTTT.

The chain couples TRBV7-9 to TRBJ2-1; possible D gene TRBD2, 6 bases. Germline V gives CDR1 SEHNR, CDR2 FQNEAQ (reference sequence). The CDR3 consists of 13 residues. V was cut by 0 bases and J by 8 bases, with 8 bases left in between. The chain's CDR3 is CASSLAGTYEQFF. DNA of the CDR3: TGTGCCAGCAGCTTAGCGGGGACTTATGAGCAGTTCTTC.

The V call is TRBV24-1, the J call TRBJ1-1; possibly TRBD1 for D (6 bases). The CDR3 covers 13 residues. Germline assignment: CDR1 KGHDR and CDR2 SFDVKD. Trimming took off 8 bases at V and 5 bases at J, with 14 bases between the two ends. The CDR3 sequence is CATIPRGGTEAFF. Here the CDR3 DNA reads TGTGCCACCATTCCCAGGGGTGGTACTGAAGCTTTCTTT.

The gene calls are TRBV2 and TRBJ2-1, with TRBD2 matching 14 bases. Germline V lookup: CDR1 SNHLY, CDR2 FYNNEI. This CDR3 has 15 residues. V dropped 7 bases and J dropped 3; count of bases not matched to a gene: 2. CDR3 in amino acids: CASTGLAGGYNEQFF. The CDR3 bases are TGTGCCAGCACCGGACTAGCGGGAGGCTACAATGAGCAGTTCTTC.

The CDR3 loop reads CASSLASDLPTPLHF. The CDR3 DNA sequence: TGCGCCAGCAGCTTGGCGTCAGATCTTCCCACACCCCTCCACTTT. V is TRBV5-1 and J is TRBJ1-6; D gene ambiguous. Germline assignment: CDR1 SGHRS and CDR2 YFSETQ. V lost 0 bases to trimming and J lost 11 bases, with 15 bases between them. There are 15 residues in the CDR3.